This record covers a single T cell receptor beta chain. This CDR3 has 14 amino acids. Trimming removed 7 bases from V and 2 bases from J, with 15 bases in between. CDR1 and CDR2 (germline): GTSNPN, SVGIG (reference sequence). Libraries were prepared by immunoSEQ multiplex PCR; TCRdb keeps only in-frame clonotypes and omits some of them. The sample yields over 200,000 clones, just under 90% seen once. The data stem from a study of blood T cell repertoires in COVID-19. This clonotype was sampled from a woman aged 25 to 45 with acute COVID-19. The material sequenced was PBMCs or T cells enriched from blood (not recorded which). The gene calls are TRBV30 and TRBJ1-3; no definite D call. CDR3: CASDHRGAGNTIYF. The CDR3 DNA reads as TGTGCCTCAGATCATCGGGGAGCTGGAAACACCATATATTTT.